This TCR beta chain appears in the sequencing data of a study of blood T cell repertoires in COVID-19. At the level of the study: Italy, Spain and the United States were the sources of the convalescent and acute COVID-19 samples. Sample material is recorded as cDNA or gDNA derived from T cells, B-cell-depleted T cells, or PBMCs.

Authors' methods: Reference gene primer amplification gave estimated nucleated cell counts. The method was immunoSEQ multiplex PCR; TCRdb's version includes in-frame clones alone and lacks a portion of them. That table supplies the V and J calls and clone size; D and trimming were determined from the DNA. The sample shows 45,000 to 65,000 clones, about 85% of them seen only once. The sample was peripheral blood. The source of this sequence is an elderly woman with acute or convalescent COVID-19.

CDR3 sequence (DNA): TGTGCCAGCAGTTCCTGGAGAGCGGGGGGGCCCGAGACCCAGTACTTC. Protein sequence: CASSSWRAGGPETQYF. The chain recombines TRBV28 with TRBJ2-5; 10 bases are a match to TRBD2. The CDR3 is 16 residues long. Germline trimming cut 4 bases from V and 5 bases from J; bases unmatched to any gene: 10. Germline CDR1 reads MDHEN; CDR2 reads SYDVKM.